Listed below are T cell receptor beta chains from one sample, sequenced in a study of T cell responses to AZD1222 COVID-19 vaccine. This table comes from immunoSEQ multiplex PCR, and its TCRdb copy is limited to in-frame clones, with some not included. The sample shows 150,000 to 180,000 clones, 88% of them seen only once. Sequencing used peripheral blood, obtained after recovery from COVID-19. The receptors were gathered from an adult who had recovered from COVID-19. Both conserved end residues are part of each CDR3. The D gene is left open where the match is weak. Clone size, where shown, is once, few, many, or a class for clones that have expanded.

J gene: TRBJ2-2
D gene: -
clone size: -
V gene: TRBV4-3
CDR3 protein: CASSQGRVDTGELFF
CDR3 DNA: TGCGCCAGCAGCCAAGGCAGGGTGGATACCGGGGAGCTGTTTTTT

J gene: TRBJ2-7
D gene: -
clone size: -
V gene: TRBV5-4
CDR3 protein: CASSAGGQNYEQYF
CDR3 DNA: TGTGCCAGCAGCGCCGGGGGACAGAACTACGAGCAGTACTTC

J gene: TRBJ2-7
D gene: -
clone size: few
V gene: TRBV10-2
CDR3 protein: CASSVDSYYEQYF
CDR3 DNA: TGCGCCAGCAGTGTGGACAGCTACTACGAGCAGTACTTC

J gene: TRBJ2-2
D gene: TRBD2
clone size: -
V gene: TRBV19
CDR3 protein: CASSQTSVGTGELFF
CDR3 DNA: TGTGCCAGTAGCCAAACTAGCGTAGGAACCGGGGAGCTGTTTTTT

J gene: TRBJ1-5
D gene: -
clone size: -
V gene: TRBV28
CDR3 protein: CASSPGMMIQPQHF
CDR3 DNA: TGTGCCAGCAGCCCGGGAATGATGATACAGCCCCAGCATTTT

J gene: TRBJ2-3
D gene: -
clone size: -
V gene: TRBV9
CDR3 protein: CASSVDPGYGTDTQYF
CDR3 DNA: TGTGCCAGCAGCGTAGATCCTGGATATGGCACAGATACGCAGTATTTT

J gene: TRBJ2-2
D gene: -
clone size: -
V gene: TRBV4-1
CDR3 protein: CASSHGQGGTNTGELFF
CDR3 DNA: TGCGCCAGCAGCCACGGACAGGGAGGGACTAACACCGGGGAGCTGTTTTTT

J gene: TRBJ2-2
D gene: -
clone size: -
V gene: TRBV19
CDR3 protein: CASTFDEGPDTGELFF
CDR3 DNA: TGTGCCAGTACGTTTGATGAGGGCCCTGACACCGGGGAGCTGTTTTTT

J gene: TRBJ1-3
D gene: TRBD1
clone size: -
V gene: TRBV10-2
CDR3 protein: CASRYGQGGSPGTGNTIYF
CDR3 DNA: TGCGCCAGCAGGTACGGACAGGGAGGTAGTCCCGGAACTGGAAACACCATATATTTT

J gene: TRBJ2-3
D gene: -
clone size: -
V gene: TRBV7-9
CDR3 protein: CASSQLGMVSTDTQYF
CDR3 DNA: TGTGCCAGCAGCCAGCTGGGCATGGTTAGCACAGATACGCAGTATTTT

J gene: TRBJ2-1
D gene: -
clone size: -
V gene: TRBV6-5
CDR3 protein: CASNPHGQFYNEQFF
CDR3 DNA: TGTGCCAGCAACCCACACGGACAGTTCTACAATGAGCAGTTCTTC

J gene: TRBJ1-5
D gene: TRBD1
clone size: -
V gene: TRBV7-2
CDR3 protein: CASSSGQGFDQPQHF
CDR3 DNA: TGTGCCAGCAGCTCGGGACAGGGGTTCGATCAGCCCCAGCATTTT

J gene: TRBJ2-7
D gene: -
clone size: -
V gene: TRBV12-3/TRBV12-4
CDR3 protein: CASSLASIYEQYF
CDR3 DNA: TGTGCCAGCAGTTTGGCCAGCATCTACGAGCAGTACTTC

J gene: TRBJ2-5
D gene: TRBD2
clone size: once
V gene: TRBV7-2
CDR3 protein: CASSSGSGGVSETQYF
CDR3 DNA: TGTGCCAGCAGCTCGGGTAGCGGGGGGGTTTCAGAGACCCAGTACTTC

J gene: TRBJ2-7
D gene: -
clone size: -
V gene: TRBV2
CDR3 protein: CASSMGRNEQYF
CDR3 DNA: TGTGCCAGCAGTATGGGCCGGAACGAGCAGTACTTC

J gene: TRBJ2-1
D gene: -
clone size: -
V gene: TRBV27
CDR3 protein: CASSLSGEEQFF
CDR3 DNA: TGTGCCAGCAGTTTATCGGGGGAGGAGCAGTTCTTC

J gene: TRBJ1-6
D gene: -
clone size: -
V gene: TRBV27
CDR3 protein: CASSLSGRNSPLHF
CDR3 DNA: TGTGCCAGCAGTTTATCAGGCCGAAATTCACCCCTCCACTTT

J gene: TRBJ2-7
D gene: TRBD1
clone size: -
V gene: TRBV10-3
CDR3 protein: CAISGQDRAGYF
CDR3 DNA: TGTGCCATCAGTGGTCAGGACAGGGCGGGTTACTTC

J gene: TRBJ1-2
D gene: TRBD1
clone size: -
V gene: TRBV6-6
CDR3 protein: CASSSSTGDYGYTF
CDR3 DNA: TGTGCCAGCAGTTCCTCAACAGGGGACTATGGCTACACCTTC

J gene: TRBJ2-1
D gene: TRBD1
clone size: -
V gene: TRBV29-1
CDR3 protein: CSVDRGDGNEQFF
CDR3 DNA: TGCAGCGTCGACAGGGGAGACGGGAATGAGCAGTTCTTC

J gene: TRBJ1-1
D gene: -
clone size: -
V gene: TRBV5-1
CDR3 protein: CASSLEWAGAEGGAFF
CDR3 DNA: TGCGCCAGCAGCTTGGAATGGGCAGGGGCCGAGGGAGGAGCTTTCTTT

J gene: TRBJ1-2
D gene: -
clone size: -
V gene: TRBV29-1
CDR3 protein: CSVPKWGSSNYGYTF
CDR3 DNA: TGCAGCGTTCCTAAATGGGGCAGTTCTAACTATGGCTACACCTTC

J gene: TRBJ2-2
D gene: TRBD2
clone size: -
V gene: TRBV16
CDR3 protein: CASSQSKVGPRGAGELFF
CDR3 DNA: TGTGCCAGCAGCCAATCAAAGGTGGGACCTCGGGGGGCCGGGGAGCTGTTTTTT

J gene: TRBJ2-7
D gene: TRBD2
clone size: -
V gene: TRBV20-1
CDR3 protein: CSASGSGSVDEQYF
CDR3 DNA: TGCAGTGCTAGTGGTAGCGGGAGCGTCGACGAGCAGTACTTC

J gene: TRBJ1-3
D gene: -
clone size: -
V gene: TRBV28
CDR3 protein: CASSPGGSGNTIYF
CDR3 DNA: TGTGCCAGCAGTCCGGGGGGGTCTGGAAACACCATATATTTT

J gene: TRBJ2-7
D gene: -
clone size: -
V gene: TRBV27
CDR3 protein: CASSRLGSYEQYF
CDR3 DNA: TGTGCCAGCAGCCGTTTGGGTTCCTACGAGCAGTACTTC

J gene: TRBJ2-1
D gene: TRBD2
clone size: -
V gene: TRBV7-6
CDR3 protein: CASSLSSGRGQNEQFF
CDR3 DNA: TGTGCCAGCAGCTTATCTAGCGGGAGAGGTCAAAATGAGCAGTTCTTC

J gene: TRBJ2-1
D gene: -
clone size: few
V gene: TRBV7-9
CDR3 protein: CASSERQGGRQFF
CDR3 DNA: TGTGCCAGCAGCGAACGACAGGGAGGAAGGCAGTTCTTC

J gene: TRBJ2-1
D gene: -
clone size: few
V gene: TRBV29-1
CDR3 protein: CSVDLGGGYNEQFF
CDR3 DNA: TGCAGCGTTGATCTGGGGGGCGGTTACAATGAGCAGTTCTTC